This entry lists 2 T cell receptor beta chains sequenced from one sample in a study of blood T cell repertoires in COVID-19. Some clones are missing from TCRdb's copy, which holds only in-frame ones; the method was immunoSEQ multiplex PCR. The sample includes more than 150,000 clones, roughly four fifths of them seen just once. Sequencing was done on a sample of PBMCs or T cells enriched from blood (not recorded which). The receptor source for this set is a man between 50 and 59 years old who had recovered from COVID-19.

The chain uses TRBV7-7 and TRBJ2-2; TRBD2 aligns across 7 bases. V dropped 6 bases and J dropped 8; count of bases not matched to a gene: 6. The CDR3 runs 13 residues. Germline CDR1 SSHAT, CDR2 FNYEAQ (reference sequence). The CDR3 here is CASRPSGLGELFF. In nucleotides, the CDR3 is TGTGCCAGCAGACCTAGCGGTTTAGGGGAGCTGTTTTTT.

The genes are TRBV7-9 and TRBJ2-7; 7 bases agree with TRBD1. The CDR3 is made up of 16 amino acids. V trimming: 5 bases; J trimming: 0 bases; junction bases outside the gene matches: 10. The germline CDR1 and CDR2 sequences are SEHNR and FQNEAQ (reference sequence). The DNA of the CDR3 is TGTGCCAGCAGCAAACAGGGGTCAACTAGCTCCTACGAGCAGTACTTC. Protein: CASSKQGSTSSYEQYF.